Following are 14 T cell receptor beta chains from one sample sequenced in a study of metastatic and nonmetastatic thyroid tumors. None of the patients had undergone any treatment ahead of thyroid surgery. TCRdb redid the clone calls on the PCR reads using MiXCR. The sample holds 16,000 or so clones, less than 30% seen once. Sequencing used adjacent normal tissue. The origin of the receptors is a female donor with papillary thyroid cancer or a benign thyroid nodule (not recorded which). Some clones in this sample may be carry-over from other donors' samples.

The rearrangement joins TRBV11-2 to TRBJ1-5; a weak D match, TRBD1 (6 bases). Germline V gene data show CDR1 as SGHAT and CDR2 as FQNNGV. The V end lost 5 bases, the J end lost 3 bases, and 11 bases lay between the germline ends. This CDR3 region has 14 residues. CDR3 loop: CASSAGTNNQPQHF. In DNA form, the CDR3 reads TGTGCCAGCAGCGCCGGGACAAACAATCAGCCCCAGCATTTT.

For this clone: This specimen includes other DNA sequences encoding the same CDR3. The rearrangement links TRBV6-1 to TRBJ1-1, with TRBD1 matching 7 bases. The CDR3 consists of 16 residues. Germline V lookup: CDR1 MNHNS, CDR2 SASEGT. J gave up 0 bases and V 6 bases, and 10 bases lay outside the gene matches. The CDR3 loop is CASSSGQLFMNTEAFF. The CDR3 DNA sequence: TGTGCCAGCAGCTCGGGACAGCTTTTTATGAACACTGAAGCTTTCTTT.

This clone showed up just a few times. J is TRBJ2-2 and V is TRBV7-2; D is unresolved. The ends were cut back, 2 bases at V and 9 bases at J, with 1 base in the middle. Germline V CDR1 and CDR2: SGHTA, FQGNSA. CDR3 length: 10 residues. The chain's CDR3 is CASSLRELFF. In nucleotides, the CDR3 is TGTGCCAGCAGCTTACGGGAGCTGTTTTTT.

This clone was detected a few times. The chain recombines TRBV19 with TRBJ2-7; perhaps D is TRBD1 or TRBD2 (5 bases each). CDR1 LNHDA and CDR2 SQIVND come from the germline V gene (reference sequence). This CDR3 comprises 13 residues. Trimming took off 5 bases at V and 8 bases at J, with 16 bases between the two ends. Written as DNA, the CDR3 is TGTGCCAGTAGTGTAAGTGACGGGGCCAAGCAGTACTTC. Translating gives CASSVSDGAKQYF.

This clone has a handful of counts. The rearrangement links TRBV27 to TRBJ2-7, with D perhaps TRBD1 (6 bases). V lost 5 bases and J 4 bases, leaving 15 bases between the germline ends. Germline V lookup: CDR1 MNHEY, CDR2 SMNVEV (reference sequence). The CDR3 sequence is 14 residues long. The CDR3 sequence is CASSQRQAKYEQYF. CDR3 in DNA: TGTGCCAGCAGTCAGCGACAGGCTAAGTACGAGCAGTACTTC.

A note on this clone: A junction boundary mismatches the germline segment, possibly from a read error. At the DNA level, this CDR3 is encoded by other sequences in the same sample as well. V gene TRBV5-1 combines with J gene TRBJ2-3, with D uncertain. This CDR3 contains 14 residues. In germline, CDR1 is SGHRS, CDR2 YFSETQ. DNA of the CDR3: TGCGCCAGCAGCTTGGAGCAGCTCACAGATACTCAGTATTTT. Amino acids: CASSLEQLTDTQYF.

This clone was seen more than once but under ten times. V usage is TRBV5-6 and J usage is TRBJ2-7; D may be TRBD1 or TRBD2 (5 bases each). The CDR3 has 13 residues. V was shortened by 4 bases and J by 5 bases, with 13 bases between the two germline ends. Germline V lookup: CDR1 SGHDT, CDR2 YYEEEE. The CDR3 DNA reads TGTGCCAGCAGCCCTTGGGGGAACCACGAGCAGTACTTC. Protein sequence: CASSPWGNHEQYF.

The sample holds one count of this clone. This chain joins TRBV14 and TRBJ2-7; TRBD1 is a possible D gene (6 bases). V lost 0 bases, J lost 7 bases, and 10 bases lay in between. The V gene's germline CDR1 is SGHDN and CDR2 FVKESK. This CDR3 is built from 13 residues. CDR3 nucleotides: TGTGCCAGCAGCCAAGATGGGGGCGGTGAGCAGTACTTC. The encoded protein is CASSQDGGGEQYF. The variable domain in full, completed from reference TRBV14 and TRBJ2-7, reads EAGVTQFPSHSVIEKGQTVTLRCDPISGHDNLYWYRRVMGKEIKFLLHFVKESKQDESGMPNNRFLAERTGGTYSTLKVQPAELEDSGVYFCASSQDGGGEQYFGPGTRLTVT.

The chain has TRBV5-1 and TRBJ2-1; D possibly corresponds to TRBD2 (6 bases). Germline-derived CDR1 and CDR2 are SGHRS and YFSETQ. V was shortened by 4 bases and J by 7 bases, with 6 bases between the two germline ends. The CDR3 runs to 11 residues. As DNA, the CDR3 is TGCGCCAGCAGCCGGGGGAATGAGCAGTTCTTC. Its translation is CASSRGNEQFF.

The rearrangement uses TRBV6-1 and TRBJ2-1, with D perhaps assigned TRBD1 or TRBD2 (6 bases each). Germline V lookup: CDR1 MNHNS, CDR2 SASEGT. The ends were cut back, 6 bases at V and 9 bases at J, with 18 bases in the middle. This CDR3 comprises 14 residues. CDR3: CASSPRGRPLEQFF. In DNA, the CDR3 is TGTGCCAGCAGCCCGAGGGGGAGGCCACTTGAGCAGTTCTTC.

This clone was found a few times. The CDR3 DNA is TGCGCCAGCAGCTTCTCAGGGGGCGAAAATTCACCCCTCCACTTT. This codes for CASSFSGGENSPLHF. The chain joins TRBV5-1 to TRBJ1-6; 8 bases fit TRBD1. The CDR3 has 15 amino acids. With V trimmed by 2 bases and J by 7 bases, 5 bases remained unmatched. The germline V gene encodes CDR1 SGHRS and CDR2 YFSETQ. The entire variable domain, with the rest obtained from reference TRBV5-1 and TRBJ1-6, is as follows: KAGVTQTPRYLIKTRGQQVTLSCSPISGHRSVSWYQQTPGQGLQFLFEYFSETQRNKGNFPGRFSGRQFSNSRSEMNVSTLELGDSALYLCASSFSGGENSPLHFGNGTRLTVT.

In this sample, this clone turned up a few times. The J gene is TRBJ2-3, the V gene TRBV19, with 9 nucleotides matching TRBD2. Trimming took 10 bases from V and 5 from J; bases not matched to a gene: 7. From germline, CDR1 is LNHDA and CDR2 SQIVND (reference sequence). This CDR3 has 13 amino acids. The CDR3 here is CATASGKGDTQYF. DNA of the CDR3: TGTGCCACAGCTAGCGGGAAGGGAGATACGCAGTATTTT.

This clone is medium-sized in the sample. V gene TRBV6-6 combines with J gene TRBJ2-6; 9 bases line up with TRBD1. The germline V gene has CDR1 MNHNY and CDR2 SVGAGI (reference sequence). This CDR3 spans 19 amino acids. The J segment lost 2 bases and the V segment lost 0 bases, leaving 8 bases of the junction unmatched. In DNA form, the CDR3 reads TGTGCCAGCAGTTACTCGGGGGGACAGGGAGGACCTGGGGCCAACGTCCTGACTTTC. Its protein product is CASSYSGGQGGPGANVLTF.

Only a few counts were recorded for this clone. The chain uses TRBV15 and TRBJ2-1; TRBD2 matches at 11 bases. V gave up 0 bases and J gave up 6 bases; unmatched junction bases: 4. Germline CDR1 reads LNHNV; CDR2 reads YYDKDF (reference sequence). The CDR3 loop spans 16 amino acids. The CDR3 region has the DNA TGTGCCACCAGCAGAGAACTAGCGGGAGTATCCAATGAGCAGTTCTTC. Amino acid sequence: CATSRELAGVSNEQFF.